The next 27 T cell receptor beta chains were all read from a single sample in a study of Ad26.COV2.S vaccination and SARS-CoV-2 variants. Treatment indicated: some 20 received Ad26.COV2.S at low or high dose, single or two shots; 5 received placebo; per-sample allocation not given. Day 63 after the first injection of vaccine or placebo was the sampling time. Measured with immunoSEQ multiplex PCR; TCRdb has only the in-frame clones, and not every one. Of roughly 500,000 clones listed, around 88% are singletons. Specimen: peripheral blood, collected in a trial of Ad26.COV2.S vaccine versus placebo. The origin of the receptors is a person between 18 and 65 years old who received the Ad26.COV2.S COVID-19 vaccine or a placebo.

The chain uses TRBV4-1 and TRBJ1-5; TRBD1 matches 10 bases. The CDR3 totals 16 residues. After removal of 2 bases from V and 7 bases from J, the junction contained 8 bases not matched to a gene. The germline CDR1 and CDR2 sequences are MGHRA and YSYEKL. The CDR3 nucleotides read TGCGCCAGCAGCCAAATCGGGACAGGGGTCCGGCAGCCCCAGCATTTT. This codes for CASSQIGTGVRQPQHF.

CDR3 in amino acids: CASSLYSGTERSYTF. CDR3 DNA sequence: TGTGCCAGCAGCTTATATTCCGGGACAGAGAGATCCTACACCTTC. This chain uses TRBV7-2 with TRBJ1-2; the match to TRBD1 covers 7 bases. The germline gives CDR1 SGHTA, CDR2 FQGNSA. The CDR3 consists of 15 residues. The V segment lost 2 bases and the J segment 10 bases; nucleotides outside the gene matches: 13.

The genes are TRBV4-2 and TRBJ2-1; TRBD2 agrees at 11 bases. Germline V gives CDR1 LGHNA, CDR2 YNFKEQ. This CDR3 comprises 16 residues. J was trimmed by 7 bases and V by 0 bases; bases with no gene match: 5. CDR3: CASSQDLAGGGNEQFF. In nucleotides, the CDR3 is TGTGCCAGCAGCCAAGATCTAGCGGGAGGAGGGAATGAGCAGTTCTTC.

The DNA of the CDR3 is TGTGCCAGCAGCCAAGGACGGAGCCTCAATCAGCCCCAGCATTTT. Translated: CASSQGRSLNQPQHF. V usage is TRBV3-1 (or the pseudogene TRBV3-2) and J usage is TRBJ1-5; D uncertain. The germline gives CDR1 LGHDT, CDR2 YNNKEL (reference sequence). There are 15 residues in the CDR3. Trimming stripped 1 base from V and 3 bases from J, with 10 bases between.

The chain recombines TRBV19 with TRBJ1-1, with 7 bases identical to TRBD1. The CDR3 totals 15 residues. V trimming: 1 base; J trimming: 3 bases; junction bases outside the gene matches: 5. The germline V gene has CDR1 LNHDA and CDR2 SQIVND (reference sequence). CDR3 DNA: TGTGCCAGTAGTATAGGGAGGGACAGATACACTGAAGCTTTCTTT. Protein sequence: CASSIGRDRYTEAFF.

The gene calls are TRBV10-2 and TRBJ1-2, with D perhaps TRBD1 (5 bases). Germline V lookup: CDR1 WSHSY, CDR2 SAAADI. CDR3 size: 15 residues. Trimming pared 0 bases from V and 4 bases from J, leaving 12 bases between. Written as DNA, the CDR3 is TGCGCCAGCAGTGAGTCCAGGGAAACCTCCTATGGCTACACCTTC. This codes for CASSESRETSYGYTF.

The CDR3 is CASSGTPPPNSPLHF. CDR3 bases: TGTGCCAGCAGCGGGACACCTCCACCTAATTCACCCCTCCACTTT. The V call is TRBV6-5, the J call TRBJ1-6; maybe TRBD1 (6 bases). Between the trimmed V and J ends, which lost 6 bases and 6 bases, there was a span of 15 bases. Germline values: CDR1 MNHEY, CDR2 SVGAGI. The CDR3 totals 15 residues.

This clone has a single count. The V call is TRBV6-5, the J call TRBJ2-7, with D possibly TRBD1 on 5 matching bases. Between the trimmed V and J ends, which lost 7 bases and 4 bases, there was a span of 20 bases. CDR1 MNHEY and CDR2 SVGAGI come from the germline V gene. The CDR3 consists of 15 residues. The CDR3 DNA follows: TGTGCCAGCAAGGGGTCGCAACCCTCTGGGTACGAGCAGTACTTC. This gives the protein CASKGSQPSGYEQYF.

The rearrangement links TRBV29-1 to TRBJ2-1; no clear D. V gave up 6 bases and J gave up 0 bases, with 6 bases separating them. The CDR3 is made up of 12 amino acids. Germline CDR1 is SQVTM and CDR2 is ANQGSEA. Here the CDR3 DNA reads TGCAGCGTCGGTACCTCCTACAATGAGCAGTTCTTC. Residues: CSVGTSYNEQFF.

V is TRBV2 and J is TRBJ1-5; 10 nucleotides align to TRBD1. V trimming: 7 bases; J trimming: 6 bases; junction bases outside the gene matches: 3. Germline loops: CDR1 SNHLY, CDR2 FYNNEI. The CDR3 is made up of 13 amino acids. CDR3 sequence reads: CASTGTGVQPQHF. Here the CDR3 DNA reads TGTGCCAGCACCGGGACAGGGGTTCAGCCCCAGCATTTT.

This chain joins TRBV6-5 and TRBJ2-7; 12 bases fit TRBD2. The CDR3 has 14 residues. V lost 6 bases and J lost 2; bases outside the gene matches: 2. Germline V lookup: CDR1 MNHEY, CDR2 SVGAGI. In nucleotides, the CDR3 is TGTGCCAGCAGCCGACTAGCGGGAGCCTACGAGCAGTACTTC. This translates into CASSRLAGAYEQYF.

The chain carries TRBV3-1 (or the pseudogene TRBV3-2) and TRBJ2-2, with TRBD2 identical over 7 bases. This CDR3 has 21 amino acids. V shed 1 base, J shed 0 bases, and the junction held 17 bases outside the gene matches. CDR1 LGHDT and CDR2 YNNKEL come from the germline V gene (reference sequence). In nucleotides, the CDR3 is TGTGCCAGCAGCCAAGTCGTCGGACTAGTCACTGGTACCACGAACACCGGGGAGCTGTTTTTT. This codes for CASSQVVGLVTGTTNTGELFF.

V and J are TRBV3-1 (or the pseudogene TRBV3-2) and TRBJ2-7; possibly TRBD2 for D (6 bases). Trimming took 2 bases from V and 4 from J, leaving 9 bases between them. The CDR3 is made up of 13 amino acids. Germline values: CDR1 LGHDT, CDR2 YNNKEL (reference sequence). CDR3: CASSQSGEYEQYF. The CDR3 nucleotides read TGTGCCAGCAGCCAATCGGGGGAATACGAGCAGTACTTC.

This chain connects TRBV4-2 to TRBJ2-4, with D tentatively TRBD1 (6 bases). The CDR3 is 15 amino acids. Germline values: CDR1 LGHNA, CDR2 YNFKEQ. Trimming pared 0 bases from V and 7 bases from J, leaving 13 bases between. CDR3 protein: CASSQDQAGDNIQYF. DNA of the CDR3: TGTGCCAGCAGCCAAGATCAGGCAGGGGACAACATTCAGTACTTC.

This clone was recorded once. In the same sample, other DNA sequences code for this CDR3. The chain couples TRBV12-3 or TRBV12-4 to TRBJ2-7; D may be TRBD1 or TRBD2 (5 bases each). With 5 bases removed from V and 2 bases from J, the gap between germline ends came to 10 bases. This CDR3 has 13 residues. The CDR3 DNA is TGTGCCAGCAGTCGGGACCGCGCCTACGAGCAGTACTTC. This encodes CASSRDRAYEQYF.

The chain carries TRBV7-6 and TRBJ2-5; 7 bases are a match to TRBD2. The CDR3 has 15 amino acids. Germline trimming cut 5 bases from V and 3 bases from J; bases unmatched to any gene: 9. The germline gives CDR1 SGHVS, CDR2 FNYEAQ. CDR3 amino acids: CASSPVLAREETQYF. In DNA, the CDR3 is TGTGCCAGCAGCCCGGTACTAGCGAGGGAAGAGACCCAGTACTTC.

CDR3 sequence reads: CASSPRLRWYEQYF. CDR3 nucleotides: TGTGCCAGCAGCCCCCGTTTGAGGTGGTACGAGCAGTACTTC. This chain links TRBV3-1 (or the pseudogene TRBV3-2) with TRBJ2-7, with D unclear. Germline CDR1 is LGHDT and CDR2 is YNNKEL (reference sequence). CDR3 size: 14 residues. V was trimmed by 4 bases and J by 4 bases, leaving 14 bases between them.

CDR3 protein: CAWSDNEQFF. The CDR3 DNA reads as TGTGCCTGGAGTGACAATGAGCAGTTCTTC. The J gene is TRBJ2-1, the V gene TRBV30; D gene unclear. CDR3 size: 10 residues. CDR1 is GTSNPN, CDR2 SVGIG, per germline (reference sequence). V shed 1 base and J shed 5 bases, with 0 bases lying between them. The complete variable domain, with remaining parts taken from reference TRBV30 and TRBJ2-1, reads SQTIHQWPATLVQPVGSPLSLECTVEGTSNPNLYWYRQAAGRGLQLLFYSVGIGQISSEVPQNLSASRPQDRQFILSSKKLLLSDSGFYLCAWSDNEQFFGPGTRLTVL.

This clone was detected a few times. CDR3 amino acids: CASRPNRVDQPQHF. CDR3 DNA: TGTGCCAGCAGGCCCAACAGGGTTGATCAGCCCCAGCATTTT. The chain links TRBV28 to TRBJ1-5, with D possibly being TRBD1 (6 bases). CDR1 and CDR2 from the germline V gene are MDHEN and SYDVKM. The CDR3 contains 14 residues. V lost 6 bases and J 5 bases, leaving 14 bases between the germline ends.

CDR3 residues: CASSEGQGSGEAFF. CDR3 DNA: TGTGCCAGCAGTGAGGGACAGGGATCCGGTGAAGCTTTCTTT. V and J are TRBV6-1 and TRBJ1-1; 9 bases are shared with TRBD1. V gave up 3 bases and J gave up 7 bases; unmatched junction bases: 6. There are 14 residues in the CDR3. The germline CDR1 and CDR2 sequences are MNHNS and SASEGT.

The CDR3 nucleotides are TGTGCCAGCAGTGGGGACAGGGTCTACAATGAGCAGTTCTTC. It specifies CASSGDRVYNEQFF. V is TRBV2 and J is TRBJ2-1; 9 positions agree with TRBD1. CDR3 length: 14 amino acids. Unmatched junction bases numbered 1, after V lost 4 bases and J lost 3 bases. Germline-derived CDR1 and CDR2 are SNHLY and FYNNEI.

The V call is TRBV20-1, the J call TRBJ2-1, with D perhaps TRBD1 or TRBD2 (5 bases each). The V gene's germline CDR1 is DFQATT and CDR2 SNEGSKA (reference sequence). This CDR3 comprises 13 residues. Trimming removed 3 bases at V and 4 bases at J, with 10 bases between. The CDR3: CSASRGPYNEQFF. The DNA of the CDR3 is TGCAGTGCTAGTCGGGGCCCTTACAATGAGCAGTTCTTC.

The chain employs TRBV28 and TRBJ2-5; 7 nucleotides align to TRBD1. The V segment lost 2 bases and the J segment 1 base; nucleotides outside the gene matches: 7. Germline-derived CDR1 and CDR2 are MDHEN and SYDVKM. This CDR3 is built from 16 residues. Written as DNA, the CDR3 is TGTGCCAGCAGTTTAGACAGGGCTCCGTTCCAAGAGACCCAGTACTTC. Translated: CASSLDRAPFQETQYF.

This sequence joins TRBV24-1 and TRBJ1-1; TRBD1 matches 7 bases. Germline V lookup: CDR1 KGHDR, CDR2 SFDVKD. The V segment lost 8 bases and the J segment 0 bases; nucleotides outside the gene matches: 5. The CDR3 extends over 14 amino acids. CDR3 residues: CATMAGGMNTEAFF. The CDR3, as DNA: TGTGCCACCATGGCAGGGGGTATGAACACTGAAGCTTTCTTT.

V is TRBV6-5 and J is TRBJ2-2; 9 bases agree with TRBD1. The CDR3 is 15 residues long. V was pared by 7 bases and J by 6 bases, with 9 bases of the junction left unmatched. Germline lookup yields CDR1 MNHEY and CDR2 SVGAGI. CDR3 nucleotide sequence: TGTGCCAGCACCTTACAGGGGGCGAATGCCGGGGAGCTGTTTTTT. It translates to CASTLQGANAGELFF.

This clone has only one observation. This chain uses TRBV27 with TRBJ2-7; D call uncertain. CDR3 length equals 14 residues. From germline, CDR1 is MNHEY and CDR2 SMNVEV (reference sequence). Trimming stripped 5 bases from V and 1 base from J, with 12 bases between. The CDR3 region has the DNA TGTGCCAGCAGTCCCCGTAGTGCATCCTACGAGCAGTACTTC. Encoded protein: CASSPRSASYEQYF.

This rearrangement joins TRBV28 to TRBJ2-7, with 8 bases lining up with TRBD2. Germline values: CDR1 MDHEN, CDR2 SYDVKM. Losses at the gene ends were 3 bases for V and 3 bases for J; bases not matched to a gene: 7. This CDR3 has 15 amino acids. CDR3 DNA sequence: TGTGCCAGCAGTTTTCCCAGCGGGAGTTTCTACGAGCAGTACTTC. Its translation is CASSFPSGSFYEQYF.